This TCR beta chain was retrieved from a study of human T cells and chemical hapten exposure. This clonotype was observed a few times. CDR3 length equals 14 residues. The germline V and J ends were trimmed by 8 bases and 0 bases, with 13 bases remaining between them. Stated time point: patch test 2, 6 weeks after DPC sensitization. The sample's treatment: therapeutic diphenylcyclopropenone sensitization with weekly scalp DPC. Participating donors were patients with alopecia, aged 18 to 70 years, considered appropriate candidates for DPC. TCRdb itself ran the RACE reads through MiXCR, one entry per CDR3 protein. The table includes some 100,000 distinct CDR3 sequences, roughly a tenth detected once.

The specimen was whole blood, collected in connection with sensitization to the hapten diphenylcyclopropenone (DPC). V is TRBV23-1 and J is TRBJ1-1; TRBD1 is a possible D gene (6 bases). TRBV23-1 is labeled an ORF, and its function is uncertain. The source of this sequence is a woman in her 40s with alopecia areata. Some clones in this sample may be carry-over from other donors' samples. The CDR3 loop reads CASPPGQMNTEAFF. Here the CDR3 DNA reads TGCGCCAGCCCGCCTGGACAGATGAACACTGAAGCTTTCTTT.